The 2 T cell receptor beta chains reported below all come from one sample, sequenced in a study of shared clonotypes between healthy human individuals (dated by TCRdb to 2020 to 2022). CD8 naive samples consisted of CD45RO-negative cells that were positively selected for CCR7, yielding a CD45RA+CCR7+ population without TemRA cells. The library was produced with the immunoSEQ multiplex PCR assay. TCRdb holds this immuneACCESS table with in-frame rearrangements only. Some clones are missing; in checked studies, unresolved V genes explain under half, and the rest has no known cause. The sample data list roughly 2,000,000 clones, and about 95% of these were observed just once. Under 1.5% of the sample is taken by the ten largest. Sequencing input: naive CD8+ T cells sorted from blood. The cell subset or site label corresponds to: CD45RA+CCR7+. The source is a man younger than 35 in good health.

The chain combines TRBV9 with TRBJ2-3; possibly TRBD1 for D (6 bases). Germline-derived CDR1 and CDR2 are SGDLS and YYNGEE. The CDR3 has 15 residues. V was cut by 0 bases and J by 0 bases, with 8 bases left in between. The CDR3 here is CASSVAGQSTDTQYF. The DNA of the CDR3 is TGTGCCAGCAGCGTAGCCGGACAGAGCACAGATACGCAGTATTTT.

The chain carries TRBV10-3 and TRBJ2-7, with 9 bases matching TRBD1. V trimming: 2 bases; J trimming: 2 bases; junction bases outside the gene matches: 4. From germline, CDR1 is ENHRY and CDR2 SYGVKD. The CDR3 runs 15 residues. In nucleotides, the CDR3 is TGTGCCATCAGTGAGGGACAGGGGCCTACCTACGAGCAGTACTTC. It specifies CAISEGQGPTYEQYF.